This paragraph reports one T cell receptor (beta chain). This record belongs to a study of blood T cell repertoires in COVID-19. Across the whole study: Samples of COVID-19 (acute and convalescent) were obtained from the United States, Italy and Spain. T cells, B-cell-depleted T cells, or PBMCs supplied cDNA or gDNA.

Original methodology: Nucleated cell number was recorded as an estimate derived from reference gene primer amplification. Libraries were prepared by immunoSEQ multiplex PCR; TCRdb keeps only in-frame clonotypes and omits some of them. V and J calls and clone size follow that table, whereas D and trimming were derived from the DNA. The top ten clones hold less than 35% of a sample with around 46,000 clones, approximately 85% of them seen once. Germline V gives CDR1 SEHNR, CDR2 FQNEAQ (reference sequence). This CDR3 spans 16 amino acids. J lost 4 bases, V lost 4 bases, and 9 bases had no gene match. The Seattle patients joined while their infection was active and were tracked longitudinally afterward.

The chain has TRBV7-9 and TRBJ2-3, with 9 bases identical to TRBD2. The sequence was collected from a woman older than 75 with COVID-19, enrolled during active disease. The sequencing sample was made of peripheral blood. The CDR3 region is CASSSPIGLASDTQYF. The CDR3 coding sequence is TGTGCCAGCAGCTCCCCTATCGGACTAGCGTCAGATACGCAGTATTTT.